These 5 T cell receptor beta chains came from one sample sequenced in a study of blood T cell repertoires in COVID-19 (TCRdb year 2020). The library was built by means of the immunoSEQ multiplex PCR assay. As stored in TCRdb, this immuneACCESS dataset retains in-frame rearrangements with V and J assigned. A fraction of the clones does not appear; measured against another copy, unresolved V genes explain less than half of the discrepancy, and the remainder lacks a known reason. The sample table shows some 120,000 clones, and approximately 71% are seen once. In total, the top ten clones hold roughly 2.2% of the sample. Sequenced material: peripheral blood. The receptors come from a woman in her 70s with acute or convalescent COVID-19.

The chain links TRBV19 to TRBJ2-3; 7 nucleotides align to TRBD2. CDR1 LNHDA and CDR2 SQIVND come from the germline V gene (reference sequence). CDR3 length: 18 amino acids. J lost 1 base, V lost 3 bases, and 13 bases had no gene match. The CDR3 nucleotides read TGTGCCAGTAGTATGTCCGGTAGGGCTAGCGGAGGCACAGATACGCAGTATTTT. Amino acid sequence: CASSMSGRASGGTDTQYF.

This clone was observed once. The chain joins TRBV19 to TRBJ1-1; D is possibly TRBD1 (5 bases). V was shortened by 0 bases and J by 6 bases, with 14 bases between the two germline ends. Looked up from germline, CDR1 is LNHDA and CDR2 is SQIVND (reference sequence). The CDR3 is 15 amino acids. CDR3 protein: CASSIDLGQYSEAFF. The CDR3 bases are TGTGCCAGTAGTATAGATCTGGGGCAATACTCTGAAGCTTTCTTT.

This clone was counted between two and nine times. V and J are TRBV21-1 and TRBJ1-3; the table assigns TRBD1, which was not confirmed against the DNA. TRBV21-1 is a documented pseudogene. CDR3 size: 16 residues. CDR3 DNA: TGTGCCAGCAGCAAAGGGCTGAATCCCGGGACAGTTCCAGGGTATTTT. This gives the protein CASSKGLNPGTVPGYF.

This clone was detected a few times. The V and J genes are TRBV28 and TRBJ1-2; perhaps TRBD1 as D (5 bases). V was shortened by 6 bases and J by 3 bases, with 14 bases between the two germline ends. This CDR3 comprises 14 residues. From germline, CDR1 is MDHEN and CDR2 SYDVKM. CDR3 in amino acids: CASRPPGGYYGYTF. DNA for the CDR3: TGTGCCAGCAGACCCCCCGGGGGATACTATGGCTACACCTTC.

This sequence joins TRBV4-1 and TRBJ2-1; 7 bases fit TRBD1. The ends lost 0 bases at V and 9 bases at J; junction bases unmatched: 8. The CDR3 contains 15 residues. Germline values: CDR1 MGHRA, CDR2 YSYEKL. CDR3: CASSQDPTGWSEQFF. CDR3 in DNA: TGCGCCAGCAGCCAAGACCCGACAGGGTGGAGTGAGCAGTTCTTC.